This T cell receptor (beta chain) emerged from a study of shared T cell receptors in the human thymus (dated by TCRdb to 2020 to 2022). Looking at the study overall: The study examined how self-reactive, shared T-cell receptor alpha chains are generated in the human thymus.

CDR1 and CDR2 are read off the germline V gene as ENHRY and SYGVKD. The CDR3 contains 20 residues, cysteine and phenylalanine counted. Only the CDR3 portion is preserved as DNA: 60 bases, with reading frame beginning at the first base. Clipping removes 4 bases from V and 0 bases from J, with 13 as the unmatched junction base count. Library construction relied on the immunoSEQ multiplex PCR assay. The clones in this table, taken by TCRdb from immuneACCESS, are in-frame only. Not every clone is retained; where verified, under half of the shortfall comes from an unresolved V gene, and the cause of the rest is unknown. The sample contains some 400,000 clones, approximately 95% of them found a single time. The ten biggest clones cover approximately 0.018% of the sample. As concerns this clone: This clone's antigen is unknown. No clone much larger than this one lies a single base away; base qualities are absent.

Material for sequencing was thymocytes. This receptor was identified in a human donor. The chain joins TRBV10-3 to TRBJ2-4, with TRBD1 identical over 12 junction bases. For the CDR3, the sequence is CAISGTPGQGANLAKNIQYF. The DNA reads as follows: TGTGCCATCAGTGGGACCCCGGGACAGGGGGCGAACTTAGCCAAAAACATTCAGTACTTC.